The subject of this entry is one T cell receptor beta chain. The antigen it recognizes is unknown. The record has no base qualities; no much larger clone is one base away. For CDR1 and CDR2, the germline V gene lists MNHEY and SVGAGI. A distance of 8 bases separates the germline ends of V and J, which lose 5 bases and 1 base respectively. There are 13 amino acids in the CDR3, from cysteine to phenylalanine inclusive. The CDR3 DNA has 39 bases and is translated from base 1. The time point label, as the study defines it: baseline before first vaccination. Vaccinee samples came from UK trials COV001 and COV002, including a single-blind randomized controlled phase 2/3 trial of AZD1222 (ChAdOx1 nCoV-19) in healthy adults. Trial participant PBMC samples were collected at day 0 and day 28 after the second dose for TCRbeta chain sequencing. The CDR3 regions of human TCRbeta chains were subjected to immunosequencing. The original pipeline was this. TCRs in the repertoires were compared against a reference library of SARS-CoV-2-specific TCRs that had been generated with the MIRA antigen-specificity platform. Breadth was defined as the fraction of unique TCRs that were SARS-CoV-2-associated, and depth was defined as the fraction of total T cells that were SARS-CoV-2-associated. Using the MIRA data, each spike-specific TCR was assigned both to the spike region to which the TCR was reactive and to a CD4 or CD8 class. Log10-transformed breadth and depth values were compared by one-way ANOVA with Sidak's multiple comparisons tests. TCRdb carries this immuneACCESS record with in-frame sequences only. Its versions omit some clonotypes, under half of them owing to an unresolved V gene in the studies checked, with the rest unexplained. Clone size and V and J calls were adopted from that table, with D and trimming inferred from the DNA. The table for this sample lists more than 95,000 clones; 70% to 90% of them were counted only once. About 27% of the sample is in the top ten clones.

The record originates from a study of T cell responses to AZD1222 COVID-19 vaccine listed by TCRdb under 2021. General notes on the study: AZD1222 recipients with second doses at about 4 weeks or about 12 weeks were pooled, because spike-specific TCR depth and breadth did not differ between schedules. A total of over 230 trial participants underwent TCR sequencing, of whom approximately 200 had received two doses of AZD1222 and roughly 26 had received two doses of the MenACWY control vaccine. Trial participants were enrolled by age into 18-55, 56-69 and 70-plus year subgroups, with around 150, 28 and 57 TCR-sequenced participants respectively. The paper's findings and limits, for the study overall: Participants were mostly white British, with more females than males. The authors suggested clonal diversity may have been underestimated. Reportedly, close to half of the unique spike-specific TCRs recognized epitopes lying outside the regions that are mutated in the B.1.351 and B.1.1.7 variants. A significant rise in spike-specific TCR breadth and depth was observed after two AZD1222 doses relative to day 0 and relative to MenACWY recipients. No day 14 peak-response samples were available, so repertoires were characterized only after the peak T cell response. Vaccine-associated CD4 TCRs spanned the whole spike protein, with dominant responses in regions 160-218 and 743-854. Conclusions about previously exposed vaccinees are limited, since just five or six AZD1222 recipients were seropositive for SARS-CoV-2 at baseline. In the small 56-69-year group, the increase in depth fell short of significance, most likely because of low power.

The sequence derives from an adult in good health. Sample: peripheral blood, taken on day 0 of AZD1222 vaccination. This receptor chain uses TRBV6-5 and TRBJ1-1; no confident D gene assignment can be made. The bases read TGTGCCAGCAGTCGTCCGGGGAACACTGAAGCTTTCTTT. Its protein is CASSRPGNTEAFF.